The 25 T cell receptor beta chains reported below all come from one sample, sequenced in a study of CD8 T cells in ankylosing spondylitis. TCRdb used MiXCR to reprocess the 5' RACE reads, holding one entry per CDR3 protein. Counted here are 340,000 or so distinct CDR3 sequences, roughly 14% occurring once; the ten biggest clones make up approximately 1%. The sample was blood, either unsorted or a sorted T cell fraction (not recorded which). Every receptor here comes from a male donor with ankylosing spondylitis or in good health (not recorded which).

This chain connects TRBV5-1 to TRBJ2-7; 7 bases are shared with TRBD1. Germline loops: CDR1 SGHRS, CDR2 YFSETQ. V shed 4 bases and J 5 bases; nucleotides not matched to a gene: 3. CDR3 length: 12 residues. CDR3 protein: CASSADRNEQYF. The CDR3 nucleotides are TGCGCCAGCAGCGCGGACAGGAACGAGCAGTACTTC.

This clonotype came up a few times. V gene TRBV12-3 or TRBV12-4 combines with J gene TRBJ1-1; D gene unclear. The CDR3 covers 13 residues. V was cut by 7 bases and J by 10 bases, with 19 bases left in between. The CDR3 nucleotides are TGTGCCAGCACCTCGCCCACCGAACGCCGAGCTTTCTTT. It yields the protein CASTSPTERRAFF.

V and J are TRBV18 and TRBJ2-2, with D unresolved. Germline V CDR1 and CDR2: KGHSH, LQKENI. The CDR3 totals 15 residues. The germline V and J ends were trimmed by 8 bases and 2 bases, with 15 bases remaining between them. CDR3 in DNA: TGTGCCAGCCCTCCCTCTGGGTCCAACACCGGGGAGCTGTTTTTT. Encoded protein: CASPPSGSNTGELFF.

The V call is TRBV29-1, the J call TRBJ1-2, with D maybe TRBD1 (5 bases). V was clipped by 4 bases and J by 1 base, with 10 bases between them. The germline V gene encodes CDR1 SQVTM and CDR2 ANQGSEA. The CDR3 is 13 amino acids. CDR3 DNA sequence: TGCAGCGTTGTGACAGCTGATAACTATGGCTACACCTTC. Its translation: CSVVTADNYGYTF.

This clonotype was counted a few times. V usage is TRBV20-1 and J usage is TRBJ2-1; unclear D gene. The V gene lost 0 bases and the J gene lost 0 bases, with 15 bases spanning the gap. This CDR3 is built from 17 residues. In germline, CDR1 is DFQATT, CDR2 SNEGSKA (reference sequence). DNA for the CDR3: TGCAGTGCTAGAGATAGTGGGCTTATAAGCTCCTACAATGAGCAGTTCTTC. It encodes CSARDSGLISSYNEQFF.

This chain connects TRBV3-1 to TRBJ2-5; TRBD2 matches 9 bases. This CDR3 has 18 residues. Trimming cost V 3 bases and J 5 bases; bases outside gene matches: 16. CDR1 is LGHDT and CDR2 is YNNKEL in the germline V gene (reference sequence). This CDR3 is CASSQIPFGSGRRETQYF. CDR3 in DNA: TGTGCCAGCAGCCAGATCCCCTTTGGTAGCGGGAGAAGGGAGACCCAGTACTTC.

This clonotype was found a few times. The V gene is TRBV20-1, the J gene TRBJ1-5, with unresolved D. This CDR3 is 12 amino acids long. Germline CDR1 reads DFQATT; CDR2 reads SNEGSKA (reference sequence). V lost 3 bases and J 4 bases, leaving 7 bases between the germline ends. The CDR3, as DNA: TGCAGTGCTAGTACAGCTAATCAGCCCCAGCATTTT. It yields the protein CSASTANQPQHF.

This clonotype was detected only a few times. CDR3 region: CSVVGQTTDTQYF. CDR3 nucleotides: TGCAGCGTTGTGGGGCAGACCACAGATACGCAGTATTTT. The chain has TRBV29-1 and TRBJ2-3, with D possibly matching TRBD1 (5 bases). This CDR3 comprises 13 residues. Trimming cost V 4 bases and J 2 bases, with 10 bases left between them. CDR1 is SQVTM, CDR2 ANQGSEA, per germline.

The chain joins TRBV5-5 to TRBJ1-2, with 8 bases fitting TRBD1. J lost 4 bases, V lost 4 bases, and 12 bases had no gene match. CDR1 is SGHKS and CDR2 is YYEKEE in the germline V gene (reference sequence). The CDR3 runs 16 residues. CDR3 sequence reads: CASSLETGVLFYGYTF. DNA of the CDR3: TGTGCCAGCAGCCTCGAGACAGGGGTTCTATTCTATGGCTACACCTTC.

At least ten counts were recorded for this clonotype. V is TRBV28 and J is TRBJ1-1; D remains ambiguous. Trimming cost V 3 bases and J 2 bases, with 1 base left between them. CDR3 length: 11 amino acids. CDR1 and CDR2 from the germline V gene are MDHEN and SYDVKM. CDR3 in amino acids: CASSFNTEAFF. CDR3 bases: TGTGCCAGCAGTTTCAACACTGAAGCTTTCTTT.

V usage is TRBV11-2 and J usage is TRBJ2-4; unclear D gene. The CDR3 sequence is 17 residues long. The ends were cut back, 5 bases at V and 0 bases at J, with 17 bases in the middle. Germline V gene sequence: CDR1 SGHAT, CDR2 FQNNGV. The CDR3 is CASSLLNPYLAKNIQYF. The CDR3 bases are TGTGCCAGCAGCCTCCTTAATCCTTACCTAGCCAAAAACATTCAGTACTTC.

This clonotype appeared a few times. The chain joins TRBV25-1 to TRBJ2-1, with a weak D call TRBD2 (6 bases). The length of the CDR3 is 15 residues. Trimming took off 1 base at V and 0 bases at J, with 7 bases between the two ends. Germline lookup yields CDR1 MGHDK and CDR2 SYGVNS. For the CDR3, the DNA is TGTGCCAGCAGTGAATGGGGGGACTCCTACAATGAGCAGTTCTTC. Translation: CASSEWGDSYNEQFF.

The chain links TRBV12-3 or TRBV12-4 to TRBJ2-5; D may be TRBD2 (5 bases). V was shortened by 5 bases and J by 1 base, with 11 bases between the two germline ends. The CDR3 loop spans 14 amino acids. Here the CDR3 reads CASSLLGSQETQYF. CDR3 bases: TGTGCCAGCAGTCTTTTGGGGAGCCAAGAGACCCAGTACTTC.

The chain joins TRBV20-1 to TRBJ1-1; D remains ambiguous. Trimming stripped 6 bases from V and 5 bases from J, with 16 bases between. Germline CDR1 reads DFQATT; CDR2 reads SNEGSKA (reference sequence). The CDR3 length is 13 residues. The CDR3 spells CSAPDGRSTEAFF. The CDR3 DNA sequence: TGCAGTGCCCCGGACGGACGTTCGACTGAAGCTTTCTTT.

This clonotype was recorded a few times. CDR3: CASSYRGHQYNEQFF. CDR3 DNA: TGTGCCAGCAGCTACAGGGGGCACCAGTACAATGAGCAGTTCTTC. J is TRBJ2-1 and V is TRBV21-1; the D segment call TRBD1 is taken from the table without a DNA check. TRBV21-1 is described as a pseudogene. The CDR3 is 15 residues long.

The chain recombines TRBV5-6 with TRBJ2-3, with D perhaps matching TRBD2 (6 bases). With 2 bases removed from V and 8 bases from J, the gap between germline ends came to 12 bases. CDR3 length: 13 residues. CDR1 is SGHDT, CDR2 YYEEEE, per germline. CDR3 nucleotides: TGTGCCAGCAGCTTTGGGACTGAACGTACGCAGTATTTT. Its protein is CASSFGTERTQYF.

The chain is built from TRBV5-1 and TRBJ2-3; maybe TRBD2 (6 bases). CDR1 and CDR2 (germline): SGHRS, YFSETQ. The CDR3 loop spans 11 amino acids. V lost 5 bases and J lost 8, with 9 bases in between. The CDR3 region has the DNA TGCGCCAGCAGTAGCGGAAGTACGCAGTATTTT. This codes for CASSSGSTQYF.

This clonotype was counted a few times. CDR3 amino acids: CASSPGLAGDLIHFF. The CDR3 DNA is TGTGCCAGCTCACCCGGACTAGCGGGAGACCTAATCCATTTCTTC. The V call is TRBV18, the J call TRBJ2-1; 13 bases line up with TRBD2. After removal of 3 bases from V and 16 bases from J, the junction contained 12 bases not matched to a gene. Germline V gives CDR1 KGHSH, CDR2 LQKENI. The CDR3 contains 15 residues.

The V gene is TRBV10-3, the J gene TRBJ2-7; D may be TRBD1 or TRBD2 (6 bases each). V was clipped by 6 bases and J by 1 base, with 13 bases between them. The CDR3 sequence is 14 residues long. Germline CDR1 ENHRY, CDR2 SYGVKD. CDR3 region: CAIRGGEGSYEQYF. DNA of the CDR3: TGTGCCATCAGGGGGGGCGAGGGATCCTACGAGCAGTACTTC.

This clonotype was observed a handful of times. The gene calls are TRBV4-1 and TRBJ2-4; D is possibly TRBD1 (8 bases). Germline V lookup: CDR1 MGHRA, CDR2 YSYEKL. The CDR3 sequence is 19 residues long. Trimming took off 8 bases at V and 0 bases at J, with 26 bases between the two ends. CDR3 sequence reads: CASGSILGGTGQAKNIQYF. The CDR3 bases are TGCGCCAGCGGGTCAATCCTGGGGGGGACAGGACAAGCCAAAAACATTCAGTACTTC.

The rearrangement links TRBV19 to TRBJ1-5; possibly TRBD1 for D (6 bases). V lost 5 bases to trimming and J lost 8 bases, with 16 bases between them. The CDR3 runs 14 residues. CDR1 and CDR2 from the germline V gene are LNHDA and SQIVND (reference sequence). CDR3 in amino acids: CASSPQGGGKPQHF. The CDR3 nucleotides read TGTGCCAGTAGTCCCCAAGGGGGAGGAAAGCCCCAGCATTTT.

The V call is TRBV12-3 or TRBV12-4, the J call TRBJ2-1; a possible D gene is TRBD2 (5 bases). The V end lost 3 bases, the J end lost 0 bases, and 9 bases lay between the germline ends. The CDR3 extends over 15 amino acids. The CDR3 DNA follows: TGTGCCAGCAGTTTCGGGGATACCTCCTACAATGAGCAGTTCTTC. Protein sequence: CASSFGDTSYNEQFF.

This clonotype came up a few times. The CDR3 is CASSERGETQYF. DNA for the CDR3: TGTGCCAGCAGCGAACGAGGAGAGACCCAGTACTTC. The rearrangement joins TRBV6-6 to TRBJ2-5; D is unresolved. The V end was cut by 6 bases, the J end by 4 bases, with 9 bases between. CDR1 is MNHNY, CDR2 SVGAGI, per germline (reference sequence). The CDR3 is 12 amino acids.

This chain connects TRBV20-1 to TRBJ1-4; 9 nucleotides align to TRBD1. Germline CDR1 DFQATT, CDR2 SNEGSKA (reference sequence). CDR3 length: 13 amino acids. V dropped 6 bases and J dropped 7; count of bases not matched to a gene: 6. CDR3 loop: CSARTGVGEKLFF. As DNA, the CDR3 is TGCAGTGCGAGGACAGGGGTTGGTGAAAAACTGTTTTTT.

The V and J genes are TRBV3-1 and TRBJ2-5; TRBD2 might be the D (6 bases). Trimming took off 5 bases at V and 1 base at J, with 8 bases between the two ends. Germline loops: CDR1 LGHDT, CDR2 YNNKEL (reference sequence). This CDR3 is 13 amino acids long. In DNA, the CDR3 is TGTGCCAGCAGCGGAGGGACCCAAGAGACCCAGTACTTC. Protein product: CASSGGTQETQYF.